The sequence of this T cell receptor beta chain was determined in a study of regulatory T cells in long-lasting Graves disease. General study results and limits: Persistent patients shared more public clonotypes (approximately 2,700) than newly diagnosed patients (about 1,000). The study examined only peripheral blood, not thyroid tissue.

Time point denoted: persistent/refractory GD, antithyroid drugs over 5 years with positive TRAb. The authors made the TCR library using RNA they extracted from PBMCs. EDTA tubes received around 9.9 milliliters of collected peripheral blood. The ends were cut back, 4 bases at V and 6 bases at J, with 17 bases in the middle. Germline V CDR1 and CDR2: SGHRS, YFSETQ. The CDR3 is 15 amino acids. Combining iRepertoire HTBI primers with Arm-PCR of CDR3 regions, the authors built TCR beta libraries. TCRdb reprocessed the multiplex PCR reads via MiXCR and lists one record per CDR3 protein. The table records roughly 500,000 distinct CDR3 sequences, about 20% of them present only once. Worth noting for this clonotype: As yet, its antigen is unknown.

This TCR was sampled from a female donor with Graves disease. The material sequenced was peripheral blood mononuclear cells (PBMCs), taken when the disease was refractory, from a patient treated with antithyroid drugs. The chain carries TRBV5-1 and TRBJ2-4, with D perhaps assigned TRBD1 or TRBD2 (5 bases each). In DNA form, the CDR3 reads TGCGCCAGCAGCCCCCGTAGTGATGGGGGAAACATTCAGTACTTC. Encoded protein: CASSPRSDGGNIQYF.